Listed here are 15 T cell receptor beta chains from one sample, sequenced in a study of blood T cells in healthy people across ages (dated by TCRdb to the mid-2010s). The library was built by means of 5' RACE. The instrument was an Illumina HiSeq 2500. The second PCR ran for about 6 to 11 cycles and used a J-beta primer mix along with a sample-barcoded 5' primer. TCRdb reprocessed the public reads (quality trimming at Q25 with fastp, clone calling with MiXCR) and kept in-frame beta chains. Here each entry gathers all rows of one CDR3 protein and keeps the most common genes and DNA. The sample yields fewer than 900,000 distinct CDR3 sequences; roughly 43% were counted once. Jointly, the top ten make up 20% to 25% of the sample. Sequencing was carried out using blood. The receptors originated from a woman in her sixties in good health.

V and J are TRBV18 and TRBJ1-5; perhaps TRBD1 as D (5 bases). Germline V gene data show CDR1 as KGHSH and CDR2 as LQKENI. The CDR3 consists of 14 residues. The V and J ends lost 5 bases and 3 bases respectively, with 11 bases between them. As DNA, the CDR3 is TGTGCCAGCTCAATAGACAGTATCAATCAGCCCCAGCATTTT. This sequence encodes CASSIDSINQPQHF.

This clonotype appeared a few times. This chain connects TRBV7-2 to TRBJ1-3; no definite D call. V dropped 3 bases and J dropped 0 bases, with 12 bases sitting between them. Germline lookup yields CDR1 SGHTA and CDR2 FQGNSA. The CDR3 runs to 16 residues. CDR3 sequence (DNA): TGTGCCAGCAGCTTGGAACGGGGTTTCTCTGGAAACACCATATATTTT. Amino acids: CASSLERGFSGNTIYF.

This clonotype was counted once. The chain recombines TRBV7-2 with TRBJ2-1; TRBD2 is a possible D gene (5 bases). V lost 5 bases and J lost 0, with 14 bases in between. CDR3 length: 16 amino acids. The V gene's germline CDR1 is SGHTA and CDR2 FQGNSA. The CDR3 nucleotides are TGTGCCAGCAGCCTCCAACGGGAAAGCTCCTACAATGAGCAGTTCTTC. Protein sequence: CASSLQRESSYNEQFF.

This clonotype was observed a handful of times. The V gene is TRBV6-5, the J gene TRBJ2-2; 9 positions match TRBD1. Germline assignment: CDR1 MNHEY and CDR2 SVGAGI. CDR3 length equals 14 residues. V trimming: 2 bases; J trimming: 5 bases; junction bases outside the gene matches: 0. Here the CDR3 DNA reads TGTGCCAGCAGTTACGGGACAGGGACCGGGGAGCTGTTTTTT. Translating gives CASSYGTGTGELFF.

V usage is TRBV6-2 or TRBV6-3 and J usage is TRBJ1-2; TRBD1 is a possible D gene (5 bases). The CDR3 spans 14 residues. CDR1 and CDR2 from the germline V gene are MNHEY and SVGEGT. The V end was cut by 6 bases, the J end by 4 bases, with 15 bases between. The CDR3 sequence is CASSLRAAGYGYTF. CDR3 DNA: TGTGCCAGCAGCCTCAGGGCCGCTGGCTATGGCTACACCTTC.

At least ten counts were recorded for this clonotype. The V call is TRBV5-1, the J call TRBJ2-3, with 9 bases identical to TRBD1. The CDR3 is 14 amino acids. V lost 4 bases and J lost 5; bases outside the gene matches: 5. Germline V gene sequence: CDR1 SGHRS, CDR2 YFSETQ. In DNA, the CDR3 is TGCGCCAGCAGCCGGACAGGGGCATTAGATACGCAGTATTTT. Translation gives CASSRTGALDTQYF.

This clonotype came up once. At one end the junction does not follow the germline gene, possibly because of a read error. The chain employs TRBV7-3 and TRBJ2-1, with TRBD1 identical over 9 bases. Germline V gene sequence: CDR1 SGHTA, CDR2 FQGTGA. This CDR3 is built from 15 residues. CDR3 loop: CASSITGTGWNEQFF. In nucleotides, the CDR3 is TGTGCCAGCAGCATAACCGGGACAGGGTGGAATGAGCAGTTCTTC.

At least ten counts were recorded for this clonotype. The rearrangement uses TRBV9 and TRBJ2-7, with 9 bases fitting TRBD1. The CDR3 length is 15 residues. The V segment lost 4 bases and the J segment 0 bases; nucleotides outside the gene matches: 5. Per germline, CDR1 SGDLS and CDR2 YYNGEE. CDR3: CASSPQGAGSYEQYF. CDR3 coding DNA: TGTGCCAGCAGCCCACAGGGGGCCGGCTCCTACGAGCAGTACTTC.

The chain recombines TRBV25-1 with TRBJ1-3; 9 bases agree with TRBD1. Germline loops: CDR1 MGHDK, CDR2 SYGVNS. The ends lost 7 bases at V and 0 bases at J; junction bases unmatched: 10. CDR3 length equals 17 residues. The CDR3 loop is CASMLGTGLSSGNTIYF. The CDR3 DNA reads as TGTGCCAGCATGCTCGGGACAGGGTTAAGCTCTGGAAACACCATATATTTT.

The V gene is TRBV27, the J gene TRBJ2-3; D not certain. Trimming took 10 bases from V and 1 from J, leaving 18 bases between them. This CDR3 is built from 15 residues. CDR1 is MNHEY and CDR2 is SMNVEV in the germline V gene (reference sequence). The CDR3: CATRINGIRTDTQYF. In DNA form, the CDR3 reads TGTGCCACCAGAATTAATGGCATTCGCACAGATACGCAGTATTTT.

This rearrangement joins TRBV11-3 to TRBJ2-3, with 7 bases that match TRBD1. The ends lost 4 bases at V and 2 bases at J; junction bases unmatched: 9. This CDR3 region has 16 residues. Per germline, CDR1 SGHNT and CDR2 YENEEA. CDR3 sequence: CASSSGTAENTDTQYF. The CDR3 nucleotides are TGTGCCAGCAGCTCCGGGACAGCGGAAAACACAGATACGCAGTATTTT.

The CDR3 nucleotides read TGTGCCAGCAAAATATCCGGGACAGGCGACTCCTACGAGCAGTACTTC. Protein: CASKISGTGDSYEQYF. The rearrangement joins TRBV6-5 to TRBJ2-7, with TRBD1 identical over 8 bases. CDR1 and CDR2 from the germline V gene are MNHEY and SVGAGI. V was pared by 7 bases and J by 0 bases, with 11 bases of the junction left unmatched. The CDR3 is 16 amino acids.

The rearrangement links TRBV6-6 to TRBJ1-5; the D gene is possibly TRBD1 (6 bases). V lost 4 bases and J lost 7, with 20 bases in between. The CDR3 sequence is 16 residues long. Looked up from germline, CDR1 is MNHNY and CDR2 is SVGAGI (reference sequence). The CDR3 DNA sequence: TGTGCCAGCAGTTCAACAGGGATGGGAGTAGTACAGCCCCAGCATTTT. Translated, it gives CASSSTGMGVVQPQHF.

This clonotype was counted only a few times. CDR3 nucleotide sequence: TGTGCCAGCACTCACGGGGGATTCTACGAGCAGTACTTC. This encodes CASTHGGFYEQYF. The J gene is TRBJ2-7, the V gene TRBV6-6; TRBD2 might be the D (6 bases). CDR3 length: 13 amino acids. Deletions cut 7 bases from V and 3 bases from J, with 13 bases between. The germline gives CDR1 MNHNY, CDR2 SVGAGI (reference sequence).

The V call is TRBV20-1, the J call TRBJ2-1; D not certain. The CDR3 loop spans 13 amino acids. Trimming shortened V by 1 base and J by 5 bases, and 9 bases separated the two germline ends. Per germline, CDR1 DFQATT and CDR2 SNEGSKA (reference sequence). The CDR3 sequence: CSARGSENNEQFF. DNA of the CDR3: TGCAGTGCTAGAGGGAGCGAGAACAATGAGCAGTTCTTC.